The 11 T cell receptor beta chains in this list originate from one sample, sequenced in a study of blood T cell repertoires in COVID-19 (TCRdb year 2020). Library creation used the immunoSEQ multiplex PCR assay. TCRdb provides this immuneACCESS table in a form limited to in-frame rearrangements. Some clones are lacking; in checked studies, under half of them reflect an unresolved V gene, and why the rest are absent is not known. The sample table records tens of thousands of clones; approximately 80% of these occur just once. The ten biggest clones cover 10% to 15% of the sample. The specimen was peripheral blood. The receptors shown here come from a human donor in a cohort sampled during active COVID-19.

The chain has TRBV7-3 and TRBJ2-3; 7 bases are a match to TRBD1. The CDR3 loop spans 15 amino acids. Looked up from germline, CDR1 is SGHTA and CDR2 is FQGTGA. Trimming removed 5 bases from V and 6 bases from J; junction bases left unmatched: 11. CDR3: CASSLEGGPGDTQYF. CDR3 in DNA: TGTGCCAGCAGCCTAGAAGGGGGCCCAGGGGATACGCAGTATTTT.

The chain employs TRBV19 and TRBJ1-2, with D possibly being TRBD1 (5 bases). The germline gives CDR1 LNHDA, CDR2 SQIVND (reference sequence). Trimming shortened V by 6 bases and J by 4 bases, and 24 bases separated the two germline ends. The CDR3 length is 17 residues. For the CDR3, the DNA is TGTGCCAGTAGATCAACAACAAACAGGTTATTAAGCTATGGCTACACCTTC. Translated, it gives CASRSTTNRLLSYGYTF.

The chain links TRBV18 to TRBJ1-1; 7 positions match TRBD1. The CDR3 runs 13 residues. CDR1 and CDR2 (germline): KGHSH, LQKENI. With 6 bases clipped from V and 5 bases from J, the junction kept 6 bases outside the gene matches. The CDR3 DNA reads as TGTGCCAGCTCGCTACAGGGGCATACTGAAGCTTTCTTT. Translation: CASSLQGHTEAFF.

In this sample, this clone turned up a few times. The V call is TRBV7-2, the J call TRBJ1-2; TRBD1 aligns across 7 bases. The CDR3 loop spans 16 amino acids. The V segment lost 5 bases and the J segment 7 bases; nucleotides outside the gene matches: 16. Looked up from germline, CDR1 is SGHTA and CDR2 is FQGNSA. In nucleotides, the CDR3 is TGTGCCAGCAGCCCGAGGACAGGTGGTCAATCGGGTGGCTACACCTTC. Translated: CASSPRTGGQSGGYTF. The whole variable domain, remainder taken from reference TRBV7-2 and TRBJ1-2, is GAGVSQSPSNKVTEKGKDVELRCDPISGHTALYWYRQSLGQGLEFLIYFQGNSAPDKSGLPSDRFSAERTGGSVSTLTIQRTQQEDSAVYLCASSPRTGGQSGGYTFGSGTRLTVV.

This chain uses TRBV12-5 with TRBJ2-2, with 10 nucleotides matching TRBD1. V lost 3 bases and J lost 4; bases outside the gene matches: 2. Germline V gives CDR1 LGHNT, CDR2 FRNRAP. This CDR3 region has 15 residues. The DNA for the CDR3 is TGTGCTAGTGGTTTTAGGACAGGGGGCACCGGGGAGCTGTTTTTT. Protein product: CASGFRTGGTGELFF. Supplemented by reference TRBV12-5 and TRBJ2-2, the full variable domain reads DARVTQTPRHKVTEMGQEVTMRCQPILGHNTVFWYRQTMMQGLELLAYFRNRAPLDDSGMPKDRFSAEMPDATLATLKIQPSEPRDSAVYFCASGFRTGGTGELFFGEGSRLTVL.

This chain connects TRBV6-2 or TRBV6-3 to TRBJ2-1, with a possible D match to TRBD2 (6 bases). This CDR3 region has 17 residues. Between the trimmed V and J ends, which lost 0 bases and 0 bases, there was a span of 12 bases. Germline-derived CDR1 and CDR2 are MNHEY and SVGEGT. The CDR3 nucleotides are TGTGCCAGCAGTTACTCGCATGGGGGGAGCTCCTACAATGAGCAGTTCTTC. Protein product: CASSYSHGGSSYNEQFF.

This clone was recorded once. The J gene is TRBJ2-7, the V gene TRBV27, with 7 bases identical to TRBD1. V lost 6 bases to trimming and J lost 3 bases; unmatched junction nucleotides: 11. The CDR3 extends over 15 amino acids. From germline, CDR1 is MNHEY and CDR2 SMNVEV (reference sequence). The CDR3: CASRLTRDRNYEQYF. DNA of the CDR3: TGTGCCAGCAGACTAACCCGGGACAGAAACTACGAGCAGTACTTC.

V gene TRBV6-5 combines with J gene TRBJ1-1, with D possibly being TRBD1 (6 bases). Trimming took off 6 bases at V and 1 base at J, with 15 bases between the two ends. Germline V gives CDR1 MNHEY, CDR2 SVGAGI. This CDR3 region has 15 residues. This CDR3 is CASSSGGAWNTEAFF. CDR3 coding DNA: TGTGCCAGCAGCTCCGGGGGGGCCTGGAACACTGAAGCTTTCTTT.

The rearrangement links TRBV24-1 to TRBJ1-4; no clear D. Per the germline V gene, CDR1 is KGHDR and CDR2 is SFDVKD. This CDR3 is built from 13 residues. The V end lost 5 bases, the J end lost 3 bases, and 6 bases lay between the germline ends. The CDR3 DNA is TGTGCCACCAGTGGTCGGTCTAATGAAAAACTGTTTTTT. Protein product: CATSGRSNEKLFF.

The chain couples TRBV3-1 (or the pseudogene TRBV3-2) to TRBJ1-5; 8 bases match TRBD1. Trimming took 4 bases from V and 7 from J; bases not matched to a gene: 3. The CDR3 totals 13 residues. CDR1 LGHDT and CDR2 YNNKEL come from the germline V gene (reference sequence). CDR3 DNA sequence: TGTGCCAGCAGCCGGCAGGGGGCCCAGCCCCAGCATTTT. Protein product: CASSRQGAQPQHF.

About this clone itself: The junction shows a germline mismatch at one end, possibly a read error. This chain connects TRBV6-5 to TRBJ1-1, with a weak D call TRBD1 (6 bases). The CDR3 is 15 residues long. The germline CDR1 and CDR2 sequences are MNHEY and SVGAGI. DNA of the CDR3: TGTGCCAGCAGGTACTCTACAGGGCGGAACACTGAAGCTTTCTTT. The encoded protein is CASRYSTGRNTEAFF.